The 20 T cell receptor beta chains presented below share a single source sample, sequenced in a study of blood T cell repertoires in COVID-19. Here immunoSEQ multiplex PCR was the method, and the copy in TCRdb shows in-frame clones only, minus some. The sample has approximately 350,000 clones, about 90% seen once. Source material: PBMCs or T cells enriched from blood (not recorded which). These receptors were obtained from a woman in her twenties or thirties who had recovered from COVID-19.

V and J are TRBV27 and TRBJ1-1, with a weak D call TRBD1 (6 bases). Germline lookup yields CDR1 MNHEY and CDR2 SMNVEV (reference sequence). There are 14 residues in the CDR3. The V gene lost 2 bases and the J gene lost 3 bases, with 10 bases spanning the gap. The CDR3 loop reads CASSLVPGDTEAFF. The CDR3 bases are TGTGCCAGCAGTTTAGTTCCAGGGGACACTGAAGCTTTCTTT.

A few counts support this clone. The chain combines TRBV28 with TRBJ2-7; 11 positions agree with TRBD2. CDR1 MDHEN and CDR2 SYDVKM come from the germline V gene. After removal of 5 bases from V and 6 bases from J, the junction contained 9 bases not matched to a gene. This CDR3 comprises 15 residues. The chain's CDR3 is CASSHSGRAYSEQYF. DNA of the CDR3: TGTGCCAGCAGTCATAGCGGGAGGGCCTACTCCGAGCAGTACTTC.

V usage is TRBV7-2 and J usage is TRBJ2-1, with D possibly matching TRBD2 (7 bases). The germline V gene has CDR1 SGHTA and CDR2 FQGNSA. The CDR3 has 14 residues. Trimming pared 5 bases from V and 7 bases from J, leaving 15 bases between. The CDR3 here is CASSVGGGQNEQFF. CDR3 nucleotide sequence: TGTGCCAGCAGCGTTGGGGGGGGGCAAAATGAGCAGTTCTTC.

The chain links TRBV19 to TRBJ2-7; 7 bases agree with TRBD2. The ends lost 3 bases at V and 3 bases at J; junction bases unmatched: 8. Germline V lookup: CDR1 LNHDA, CDR2 SQIVND (reference sequence). This CDR3 has 15 amino acids. CDR3 DNA: TGTGCCAGTAGTATCAGGGAGGGGATAGACTACGAGCAGTACTTC. It is translated as CASSIREGIDYEQYF.

V gene TRBV28 combines with J gene TRBJ2-7; D is ambiguous. The CDR3 contains 13 residues. Germline loops: CDR1 MDHEN, CDR2 SYDVKM. With 3 bases removed from V and 3 bases from J, the gap between germline ends came to 9 bases. Written as DNA, the CDR3 is TGTGCCAGCAGTTTTCTTTCAGGCTACGAGCAGTACTTC. This translates into CASSFLSGYEQYF.

The chain couples TRBV19 to TRBJ1-5; 8 bases are a match to TRBD1. The germline V gene has CDR1 LNHDA and CDR2 SQIVND (reference sequence). This CDR3 spans 15 amino acids. V gave up 5 bases and J gave up 1 base; unmatched junction bases: 4. CDR3 residues: CASSWTGQSNQPQHF. The CDR3 DNA reads TGTGCCAGTAGTTGGACAGGGCAAAGCAATCAGCCCCAGCATTTT.

V gene TRBV28 combines with J gene TRBJ1-6; TRBD1 aligns across 8 bases. CDR1 MDHEN and CDR2 SYDVKM come from the germline V gene. The trim removed 4 bases at V and 10 bases at J, leaving 6 bases unmatched. This CDR3 contains 14 residues. The CDR3 sequence: CASSSWTGRSPLHF. CDR3 coding DNA: TGTGCCAGCAGTTCTTGGACAGGGAGGTCACCCCTCCACTTT.

The V gene is TRBV5-4, the J gene TRBJ2-7; D might be TRBD1 (6 bases). Looked up from germline, CDR1 is SGHNT and CDR2 is YYREEE (reference sequence). The CDR3 consists of 14 residues. Trimming took off 0 bases at V and 3 bases at J, with 10 bases between the two ends. As DNA, the CDR3 is TGTGCCAGCAGCTTGGGCAGGGGAAACTACGAGCAGTACTTC. This encodes CASSLGRGNYEQYF.

The chain employs TRBV28 and TRBJ1-2; 11 bases are shared with TRBD1. Germline V gene data show CDR1 as MDHEN and CDR2 as SYDVKM. This CDR3 is built from 14 residues. The junction had 3 bases not matched to a gene; V was cut back by 2 bases and J by 7 bases. CDR3 bases: TGTGCCAGCAGTTTACGGACAGGGGGCGCTGGCTACACCTTC. Its protein is CASSLRTGGAGYTF.

This clone was seen a single time. V gene TRBV5-1 combines with J gene TRBJ2-2; D is perhaps TRBD2 (5 bases). V lost 0 bases and J 1 base, leaving 10 bases between the germline ends. The germline V gene encodes CDR1 SGHRS and CDR2 YFSETQ. CDR3 length equals 16 residues. CDR3 DNA: TGCGCCAGCAGCTTGGGATTAGCGCAGAACACCGGGGAGCTGTTTTTT. Translating it yields CASSLGLAQNTGELFF.

This chain uses TRBV2 with TRBJ2-7; 7 bases line up with TRBD2. Losses at the gene ends were 3 bases for V and 4 bases for J; bases not matched to a gene: 6. This CDR3 is 14 amino acids long. Germline V gene lookup returns CDR1 SNHLY and CDR2 FYNNEI. The CDR3 loop is CASSDSAGVYEQYF. CDR3 nucleotides: TGTGCCAGCAGTGATTCTGCGGGAGTTTACGAGCAGTACTTC.

The chain joins TRBV5-1 to TRBJ2-5; 12 positions match TRBD1. The CDR3 has 17 residues. V was clipped by 0 bases and J by 4 bases; unmatched bases: 7. The germline gives CDR1 SGHRS, CDR2 YFSETQ. CDR3 in DNA: TGCGCCAGCAGCTTGGAAACCGGGACAGGGGGCGCAGAGACCCAGTACTTC. Translating it yields CASSLETGTGGAETQYF. The complete variable domain, with remaining parts taken from reference TRBV5-1 and TRBJ2-5, reads KAGVTQTPRYLIKTRGQQVTLSCSPISGHRSVSWYQQTPGQGLQFLFEYFSETQRNKGNFPGRFSGRQFSNSRSEMNVSTLELGDSALYLCASSLETGTGGAETQYFGPGTRLLVL.

The chain employs TRBV6-5 and TRBJ1-5, with 9 bases lining up with TRBD1. The junction had 10 bases not matched to a gene; V was cut back by 6 bases and J by 7 bases. This CDR3 spans 15 amino acids. The germline gives CDR1 MNHEY, CDR2 SVGAGI. The CDR3 DNA sequence: TGTGCCAGCAGCAAACTACAGGGGGCTGAGCAGCCCCAGCATTTT. It is translated as CASSKLQGAEQPQHF.

The rearrangement uses TRBV27 and TRBJ2-3; D is perhaps TRBD2 (5 bases). Germline V gene sequence: CDR1 MNHEY, CDR2 SMNVEV (reference sequence). V was shortened by 7 bases and J by 2 bases, with 10 bases between the two germline ends. The CDR3 contains 13 residues. CDR3 nucleotide sequence: TGTGCCAGCACAACTAGGGTCACAGATACGCAGTATTTT. It translates to CASTTRVTDTQYF.

The V gene is TRBV5-6, the J gene TRBJ2-6; 7 nucleotides agree with TRBD1. The CDR3 is made up of 17 amino acids. With V trimmed by 0 bases and J by 3 bases, 6 bases remained unmatched. The germline gives CDR1 SGHDT, CDR2 YYEEEE. Written as DNA, the CDR3 is TGTGCCAGCAGCTTGGATAGGGGGCCTGGTGGGGCCAACGTCCTGACTTTC. This encodes CASSLDRGPGGANVLTF.

The chain combines TRBV6-1 with TRBJ2-1; 8 bases line up with TRBD2. The CDR3 sequence is 15 residues long. Germline CDR1 is MNHNS and CDR2 is SASEGT. V gave up 7 bases and J gave up 4 bases; unmatched junction bases: 9. Here the CDR3 DNA reads TGTGCCAGCACCTTTTCATCTAGCGGGTACAATGAGCAGTTCTTC. This encodes CASTFSSSGYNEQFF.

V and J are TRBV30 and TRBJ2-7; tentatively, D is TRBD1 (6 bases). This CDR3 contains 14 residues. Trimming shortened V by 0 bases and J by 7 bases, and 16 bases separated the two germline ends. Germline V gene data show CDR1 as GTSNPN and CDR2 as SVGIG (reference sequence). CDR3 sequence (DNA): TGTGCCTGGAGTGTCGAAAGGGGGATGGTGGAGCAGTACTTC. It yields the protein CAWSVERGMVEQYF.

The gene calls are TRBV6-5 and TRBJ2-1, with D perhaps TRBD2 (5 bases). This CDR3 spans 14 amino acids. V was pared by 6 bases and J by 7 bases, with 16 bases between. The germline CDR1 and CDR2 sequences are MNHEY and SVGAGI. The CDR3 nucleotides are TGTGCCAGCAGAATATTGGGAGATGTGAATGAGCAGTTCTTC. This encodes CASRILGDVNEQFF.

The J gene is TRBJ1-1, the V gene TRBV27; D ambiguous. This CDR3 contains 13 residues. Trimming removed 4 bases at V and 5 bases at J, with 11 bases between. Germline CDR1 and CDR2: MNHEY and SMNVEV (reference sequence). The CDR3 nucleotides read TGTGCCAGCAGTTCCACCGGGTGGACTGAAGCTTTCTTT. This gives the protein CASSSTGWTEAFF.

This chain connects TRBV2 to TRBJ2-5; TRBD2 agrees at 9 bases. Germline CDR1 and CDR2: SNHLY and FYNNEI. The CDR3 totals 15 residues. Trimming cost V 4 bases and J 1 base; bases outside gene matches: 4. For the CDR3, the DNA is TGTGCCAGCAGTGGGGCTAGCGGGGTCCAAGAGACCCAGTACTTC. The encoded protein is CASSGASGVQETQYF.